Each of the 31 T cell receptor beta chains below was sequenced from the same sample in a study of cytomegalovirus exposure and HLA in healthy donors. Vbeta (60) and Jbeta (13) primers were used in the PCR. Here immunoSEQ multiplex PCR was the method, and the copy in TCRdb shows in-frame clones only, minus some. The sample yields 150,000 to 200,000 clones, roughly 72% seen once. Specimen: PBMCs. All receptors come from a woman aged 25 to 39 in good health and CMV-seropositive.

The CDR3 is CASSIYGSSGTEAFF. The CDR3 region has the DNA TGTGCCAGTAGTATATACGGGAGTTCAGGGACTGAAGCTTTCTTT. The J gene is TRBJ1-1, the V gene TRBV19, with D perhaps matching TRBD1 (5 bases). The length of the CDR3 is 15 residues. V dropped 2 bases and J dropped 5 bases, with 15 bases sitting between them. Per the germline V gene, CDR1 is LNHDA and CDR2 is SQIVND (reference sequence).

This chain joins TRBV19 and TRBJ2-1; possible D gene TRBD1, 5 bases. CDR1 is LNHDA and CDR2 is SQIVND in the germline V gene (reference sequence). The CDR3 is made up of 13 amino acids. The V end lost 1 base, the J end lost 14 bases, and 15 bases lay between the germline ends. The CDR3 is CASSIARQGGEFF. The CDR3 DNA is TGTGCCAGTAGTATAGCTAGGCAGGGTGGGGAGTTCTTC.

This clone was seen a single time. This chain connects TRBV27 to TRBJ2-3; 14 bases match TRBD2. The CDR3 covers 19 residues. CDR1 is MNHEY, CDR2 SMNVEV, per germline (reference sequence). The V and J ends lost 4 bases and 4 bases, in that order; junction bases with no gene match: 13. This CDR3 reads CASSYLRLAGGRMSDTQYF. In DNA form, the CDR3 reads TGTGCCAGCAGTTACCTGAGACTAGCGGGGGGGCGGATGTCAGATACGCAGTATTTT.

The chain links TRBV7-2 to TRBJ2-5, with 7 bases matching TRBD2. CDR1 and CDR2 (germline): SGHTA, FQGNSA. This CDR3 contains 17 residues. With 2 bases clipped from V and 5 bases from J, the junction kept 14 bases outside the gene matches. The CDR3 loop is CASSLRPGAGREETQYF. Here the CDR3 DNA reads TGTGCCAGCAGCTTACGTCCGGGAGCGGGGAGGGAGGAGACCCAGTACTTC.

V usage is TRBV6-1 and J usage is TRBJ2-7, with 7 positions matching TRBD1. The CDR3 runs to 13 residues. CDR1 and CDR2 from the germline V gene are MNHNS and SASEGT. J lost 6 bases, V lost 9 bases, and 11 bases had no gene match. The CDR3 loop is CASEQGQFREQYF. The DNA of the CDR3 is TGTGCCAGTGAACAGGGGCAGTTCCGCGAGCAGTACTTC.

The rearrangement joins TRBV9 to TRBJ1-3; 7 bases match TRBD1. Germline V gene lookup returns CDR1 SGDLS and CDR2 YYNGEE. V was pared by 0 bases and J by 4 bases, with 7 bases of the junction left unmatched. The CDR3 length is 16 residues. The CDR3 is CASSVVAGGYGNTIYF. DNA of the CDR3: TGTGCCAGCAGCGTAGTGGCAGGGGGTTACGGAAACACCATATATTTT.

V and J are TRBV15 and TRBJ2-7; D uncertain. The V end was cut by 1 base, the J end by 0 bases, with 7 bases between. CDR3 length equals 14 residues. The germline V gene has CDR1 LNHNV and CDR2 YYDKDF (reference sequence). In DNA, the CDR3 is TGTGCCACCAGCAGAGCGCGGTCCTCCTACGAGCAGTACTTC. As protein: CATSRARSSYEQYF.

Here the CDR3 reads CASSALLNTEAFF. CDR3 in DNA: TGTGCCAGCAGTGCCCTATTGAACACTGAAGCTTTCTTT. The genes are TRBV6-1 and TRBJ1-1; D gene unclear. CDR1 is MNHNS, CDR2 SASEGT, per germline. The CDR3 has 13 residues. Trimming removed 4 bases at V and 0 bases at J, with 6 bases between.

V gene TRBV10-2 combines with J gene TRBJ2-2; 7 positions match TRBD1. Unmatched junction bases numbered 6, after V lost 5 bases and J lost 6 bases. Germline V lookup: CDR1 WSHSY, CDR2 SAAADI. The CDR3 has 14 amino acids. The CDR3 nucleotides read TGCGCCAGCAGTACCTCGACAGGGCCCGGGGAGCTGTTTTTT. Translation: CASSTSTGPGELFF.

This rearrangement joins TRBV7-9 to TRBJ2-1; 14 bases fit TRBD2. The germline gives CDR1 SEHNR, CDR2 FQNEAQ (reference sequence). The CDR3 sequence is 16 residues long. Germline trimming cut 5 bases from V and 6 bases from J; bases unmatched to any gene: 6. Here the CDR3 reads CASSLPGLAGANEQFF. DNA for the CDR3: TGTGCCAGCAGCCTACCGGGACTAGCGGGAGCCAATGAGCAGTTCTTC.

The genes are TRBV6-5 and TRBJ1-4; weak D call: TRBD1 (5 bases). Germline V CDR1 and CDR2: MNHEY, SVGAGI. The CDR3 runs to 15 residues. V shed 0 bases and J shed 7 bases, with 12 bases lying between them. The CDR3 DNA reads TGTGCCAGCAGTTACTCCACCCTCGGGGGTGAAAAACTGTTTTTT. This encodes CASSYSTLGGEKLFF.

J is TRBJ2-1 and V is TRBV4-3, with a possible D match to TRBD2 (5 bases). With 3 bases removed from V and 0 bases from J, the gap between germline ends came to 12 bases. The CDR3 has 16 amino acids. Germline CDR1 is LGHNA and CDR2 is YSLEER. CDR3 region: CASSHLAISSYNEQFF. The CDR3 bases are TGCGCCAGCAGCCATTTAGCGATTAGCTCCTACAATGAGCAGTTCTTC.

The chain has TRBV30 and TRBJ2-7; TRBD2 matches at 7 bases. The CDR3 length is 15 residues. Germline CDR1 GTSNPN, CDR2 SVGIG (reference sequence). The trim removed 0 bases at V and 7 bases at J, leaving 12 bases unmatched. Written as DNA, the CDR3 is TGTGCCTGGAGTGTAGGGGACTACGGGGACTGGGAGCAGTACTTC. It specifies CAWSVGDYGDWEQYF.

A few counts support this clone. The chain has TRBV2 and TRBJ1-1; 8 nucleotides match TRBD1. V was clipped by 1 base and J by 1 base; unmatched bases: 2. The CDR3 covers 15 residues. Per the germline V gene, CDR1 is SNHLY and CDR2 is FYNNEI. CDR3 amino acids: CASSEVRGRNTEAFF. In nucleotides, the CDR3 is TGTGCCAGCAGTGAAGTCAGGGGGCGGAACACTGAAGCTTTCTTT.

The chain carries TRBV9 and TRBJ1-6, with no clear D. The CDR3 loop spans 14 amino acids. V lost 2 bases and J 8 bases, leaving 11 bases between the germline ends. The germline CDR1 and CDR2 sequences are SGDLS and YYNGEE. The CDR3 loop is CASSVTLGDSPLHF. DNA for the CDR3: TGTGCCAGCAGCGTGACGTTGGGAGATTCACCCCTCCACTTT. Supplemented by reference TRBV9 and TRBJ1-6, the full variable domain reads DSGVTQTPKHLITATGQRVTLRCSPRSGDLSVYWYQQSLDQGLQFLIQYYNGEERAKGNILERFSAQQFPDLHSELNLSSLELGDSALYFCASSVTLGDSPLHFGNGTRLTVT.

This clone showed up just once. The rearrangement links TRBV5-1 to TRBJ2-1, with 15 positions matching TRBD2. Trimming removed 4 bases from V and 3 bases from J; junction bases left unmatched: 5. Per germline, CDR1 SGHRS and CDR2 YFSETQ. CDR3 length: 17 amino acids. Written as DNA, the CDR3 is TGCGCCAGCAGCCCGGGACTAGCGGGAGGTAGCTACAATGAGCAGTTCTTC. It specifies CASSPGLAGGSYNEQFF.

The chain uses TRBV11-2 and TRBJ2-7; possibly TRBD2 for D (6 bases). CDR1 and CDR2 from the germline V gene are SGHAT and FQNNGV. V lost 4 bases to trimming and J lost 3 bases, with 10 bases between them. This CDR3 comprises 13 residues. In DNA form, the CDR3 reads TGTGCCAGCAGCTCGGGGGATATCTACGAGCAGTACTTC. It translates to CASSSGDIYEQYF.

This clone was observed a single time. The rearrangement joins TRBV9 to TRBJ1-1, with unresolved D. Germline V lookup: CDR1 SGDLS, CDR2 YYNGEE. The CDR3 has 13 residues. V lost 0 bases to trimming and J lost 5 bases, with 8 bases between them. CDR3 in amino acids: CASSVDMQTEAFF. The CDR3 nucleotides are TGTGCCAGCAGCGTAGACATGCAGACTGAAGCTTTCTTT.

There are a few counts of this clone. The gene calls are TRBV2 and TRBJ2-5; 7 nucleotides match TRBD2. This CDR3 has 14 amino acids. Germline CDR1 reads SNHLY; CDR2 reads FYNNEI. The V and J ends lost 5 bases and 3 bases, in that order; junction bases with no gene match: 6. CDR3 region: CASSRTSSKETQYF. The CDR3, as DNA: TGTGCCAGCAGTAGGACTAGTAGTAAAGAGACCCAGTACTTC.

This clone was counted only a few times. The rearrangement links TRBV19 to TRBJ1-1; D gene uncertain. Germline lookup yields CDR1 LNHDA and CDR2 SQIVND (reference sequence). CDR3 size: 15 residues. The V and J ends lost 3 bases and 3 bases respectively, with 14 bases between them. CDR3 in DNA: TGTGCCAGTAGTATGCATCCGGGGTTGGACACTGAAGCTTTCTTT. As protein: CASSMHPGLDTEAFF.

This chain connects TRBV28 to TRBJ2-7; TRBD2 might be the D (5 bases). The V end lost 4 bases, the J end lost 2 bases, and 9 bases lay between the germline ends. The CDR3 extends over 13 amino acids. Per the germline V gene, CDR1 is MDHEN and CDR2 is SYDVKM. The CDR3 nucleotides are TGTGCCAGCAGTTCGGGGTATCCCTACGAGCAGTACTTC. It specifies CASSSGYPYEQYF. Full variable domain (missing parts from reference TRBV28 and TRBJ2-7): DVKVTQSSRYLVKRTGEKVFLECVQDMDHENMFWYRQDPGLGLRLIYFSYDVKMKEKGDIPEGYSVSREKKERFSLILESASTNQTSMYLCASSSGYPYEQYFGPGTRLTVT.

Comments on this clone: The sample has other DNA sequences that encode this CDR3 too. The rearrangement uses TRBV6-5 and TRBJ1-2; tentative D call: TRBD1 (5 bases). The CDR3 extends over 13 amino acids. The V and J ends lost 3 bases and 8 bases respectively, with 13 bases between them. Germline V gene data show CDR1 as MNHEY and CDR2 as SVGAGI. The CDR3 spells CASSYRDRGGYTF. CDR3 nucleotide sequence: TGTGCCAGCAGTTATAGGGATCGGGGGGGCTACACCTTC.

The chain links TRBV5-1 to TRBJ1-2; the D gene is possibly TRBD1 (5 bases). V was trimmed by 0 bases and J by 10 bases, leaving 13 bases between them. Looked up from germline, CDR1 is SGHRS and CDR2 is YFSETQ. This CDR3 is 13 amino acids long. CDR3 residues: CASSLVVDGAYTF. In DNA, the CDR3 is TGCGCCAGCAGCTTGGTCGTTGATGGGGCCTACACCTTC.

The chain combines TRBV4-3 with TRBJ1-1; TRBD1 might be the D (6 bases). This CDR3 comprises 16 residues. Trimming removed 0 bases from V and 4 bases from J, with 15 bases in between. Germline assignment: CDR1 LGHNA and CDR2 YSLEER. The CDR3: CASSQELGQGPTEAFF. CDR3 nucleotides: TGCGCCAGCAGCCAAGAATTGGGTCAGGGGCCCACTGAAGCTTTCTTT.

This chain connects TRBV7-9 to TRBJ1-2; 7 bases are shared with TRBD1. Germline assignment: CDR1 SEHNR and CDR2 FQNEAQ (reference sequence). Trimming removed 5 bases from V and 6 bases from J; junction bases left unmatched: 12. The CDR3 is 15 residues long. This chain's CDR3 is CASSPREGQAHGYTF. The CDR3 DNA reads as TGTGCCAGCAGCCCCAGGGAAGGACAGGCTCATGGCTACACCTTC.

This clone has a handful of counts. V gene TRBV5-1 combines with J gene TRBJ1-2; TRBD1 is a possible D gene (5 bases). This CDR3 comprises 13 residues. The V end was cut by 5 bases, the J end by 4 bases, with 12 bases between. Germline V CDR1 and CDR2: SGHRS, YFSETQ. The CDR3 region is CASRTDRIYGYTF. CDR3 DNA sequence: TGCGCCAGCAGGACAGATCGTATCTATGGCTACACCTTC. The variable domain in full, with the rest retrieved from reference TRBV5-1 and TRBJ1-2, is KAGVTQTPRYLIKTRGQQVTLSCSPISGHRSVSWYQQTPGQGLQFLFEYFSETQRNKGNFPGRFSGRQFSNSRSEMNVSTLELGDSALYLCASRTDRIYGYTFGSGTRLTVV.

CDR3 in amino acids: CAWSVDSYTGELFF. The CDR3 nucleotides are TGTGCCTGGAGTGTAGACAGCTACACCGGGGAGCTGTTTTTT. This sequence joins TRBV30 and TRBJ2-2; tentatively, D is TRBD1 (5 bases). The CDR3 totals 14 residues. Germline V CDR1 and CDR2: GTSNPN, SVGIG (reference sequence). Trimming left V 0 bases short and J 3 bases short, with 8 bases between.

In this sample, this clone turned up a few times. The CDR3 region is CASSSHGGVGPIGKLFF. The CDR3 nucleotides read TGTGCCAGCAGTTCCCATGGGGGGGTGGGCCCAATCGGAAAACTGTTTTTT. The chain employs TRBV27 and TRBJ1-4; D is possibly TRBD1 (5 bases). This CDR3 spans 17 amino acids. In germline, CDR1 is MNHEY, CDR2 SMNVEV (reference sequence). The germline V and J ends were trimmed by 4 bases and 10 bases, with 25 bases remaining between them.

This clone showed up just a few times. The chain joins TRBV30 to TRBJ2-5, with D tentatively TRBD2 (7 bases). The V end was cut by 5 bases, the J end by 1 base, with 11 bases between. The length of the CDR3 is 13 residues. Germline V lookup: CDR1 GTSNPN, CDR2 SVGIG (reference sequence). The CDR3 spells CAWRGAVQETQYF. CDR3 DNA sequence: TGTGCCTGGCGGGGGGCGGTCCAAGAGACCCAGTACTTC. Combining the CDR3 with reference TRBV30 and TRBJ2-5 gives the whole variable domain SQTIHQWPATLVQPVGSPLSLECTVEGTSNPNLYWYRQAAGRGLQLLFYSVGIGQISSEVPQNLSASRPQDRQFILSSKKLLLSDSGFYLCAWRGAVQETQYFGPGTRLLVL.

The CDR3 DNA reads TGTGCCAGCAGCTTTTCAGGGAAAATGACTTACAATGAGCAGTTCTTC. Protein product: CASSFSGKMTYNEQFF. The chain links TRBV11-2 to TRBJ2-1, with D tentatively TRBD1 (5 bases). Germline V gene lookup returns CDR1 SGHAT and CDR2 FQNNGV. The CDR3 totals 16 residues. V lost 3 bases and J 4 bases, leaving 16 bases between the germline ends.

The genes are TRBV28 and TRBJ1-2; perhaps TRBD1 as D (6 bases). Germline V gives CDR1 MDHEN, CDR2 SYDVKM. V lost 6 bases, J lost 4 bases, and 18 bases lay in between. The CDR3 covers 15 residues. The CDR3 DNA reads TGTGCCAGCAGCCTAAGGACAGAACGATTCTATGGCTACACCTTC. Protein: CASSLRTERFYGYTF.